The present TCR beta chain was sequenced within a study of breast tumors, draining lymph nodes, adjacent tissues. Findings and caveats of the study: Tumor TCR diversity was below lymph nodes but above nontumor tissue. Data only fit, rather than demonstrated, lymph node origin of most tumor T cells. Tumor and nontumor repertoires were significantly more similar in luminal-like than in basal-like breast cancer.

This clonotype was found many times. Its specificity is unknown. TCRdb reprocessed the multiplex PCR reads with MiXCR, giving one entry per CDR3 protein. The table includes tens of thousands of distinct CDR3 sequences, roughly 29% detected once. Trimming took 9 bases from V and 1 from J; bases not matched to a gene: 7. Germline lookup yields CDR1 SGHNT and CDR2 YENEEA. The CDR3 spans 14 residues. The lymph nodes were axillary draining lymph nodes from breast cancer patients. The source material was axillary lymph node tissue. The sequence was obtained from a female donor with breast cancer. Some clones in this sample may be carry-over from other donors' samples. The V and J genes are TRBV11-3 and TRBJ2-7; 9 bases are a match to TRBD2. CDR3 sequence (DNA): TGTGCCAGTTCGAGCGGGAGGAGTTCCTACGAGCAGTACTTC. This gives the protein CASSSGRSSYEQYF.